Listed here is a single TCR beta chain. The antigen remains undetermined. This entry is derived from a study of CXCR3-negative and CXCR3-positive naive CD8 T cells. Regarding the study as a whole: Fresh PBMCs served for most assays, and CXCR3 expression fell partially after cryopreservation. Memory CD8+ cells had much lower diversity, and both naive subsets had comparably high diversity.

Naive CD8+ T lymphocytes were specified as CD45RO-CCR7+CD27+CD95-. Germline CDR1 and CDR2: DFQATT and SNEGSKA (reference sequence). The CDR3 loop spans 16 amino acids. TRB cDNA was prepared as libraries by UMI-labeled 5' RACE. Each CDR3 protein gets one entry in TCRdb, which reprocessed the 5' RACE reads and gives no DNA. The sample data list 40,000 to 45,000 distinct CDR3 sequences. This receptor was obtained from a human donor in good health. Some clones in this sample may be carry-over from other donors' samples. The sample consisted of naive CXCR3- CD8+ T cells from blood. Subset noted: CD45RO-CCR7+CD27+CD95- naive CD8+ T cells lacking CXCR3 (TNR3-). This chain uses TRBV20-1 with TRBJ2-5. CDR3 sequence reads: CSARNNLGGNQETQYF.